Listed below are T cell receptor beta chains from one sample, sequenced in a study of blood T cell repertoires in COVID-19. The repertoire was sequenced with immunoSEQ multiplex PCR; TCRdb's copy has only in-frame clones and lacks some. The sample records around 370,000 clones, more than 75% being singletons. The sample comprised PBMCs or T cells enriched from blood (not recorded which). These receptors originate from a young woman who had recovered from COVID-19. Both conserved end residues are part of each CDR3. D genes are given only for firm matches. Size tells how often a clone was seen (once, few, many) or the class of an expanded clone, and some rows leave it out.

>TRBJ2-5|-|TRBD1|TRBV24-1
CATSDPDRAGGTQYF
TGTGCCACCAGTGATCCGGACAGGGCCGGCGGGACCCAGTACTTC
>TRBJ2-7|-|-|TRBV5-4
CASSSRGGYEQYF
TGTGCCAGCAGCTCCCGTGGGGGGTACGAGCAGTACTTC
>TRBJ2-7|-|-|TRBV6-5
CASSYSTVGDEQYF
TGTGCCAGCAGTTACTCGACAGTGGGCGACGAGCAGTACTTC
>TRBJ2-5|-|TRBD1|TRBV11-2
CASSLGGTGYQETQYF
TGTGCCAGCAGCTTAGGCGGGACAGGGTACCAAGAGACCCAGTACTTC
>TRBJ1-5|once|TRBD1|TRBV6-1
CASSERTGGSQPQHF
TGTGCCAGCAGTGAAAGGACAGGGGGATCTCAGCCCCAGCATTTT
>TRBJ1-4|-|-|TRBV5-8
CASSLVFATNEKLFF
TGTGCCAGCAGCTTGGTCTTCGCAACTAATGAAAAACTGTTTTTT
>TRBJ2-1|-|-|TRBV6-4
CASSDSAGGNNEQFF
TGTGCCAGCAGTGACTCGGCGGGTGGGAACAATGAGCAGTTCTTC
>TRBJ1-2|-|-|TRBV13
CASSATRGYGYTF
TGTGCCAGCAGCGCGACCAGGGGCTATGGCTACACCTTC
>TRBJ1-2|-|TRBD1|TRBV12-3/TRBV12-4
CASRAGQGDGYTF
TGTGCCAGCAGGGCGGGACAGGGGGATGGCTACACCTTC
>TRBJ1-2|-|-|TRBV7-2
CASSLAPGIPYGYTF
TGTGCCAGCAGCTTAGCGCCCGGGATCCCCTATGGCTACACCTTC
>TRBJ2-1|-|TRBD1|TRBV6-2/TRBV6-3
CASSYPGTGGSGPYNEQFF
TGTGCCAGCAGTTACCCCGGGACAGGGGGCAGCGGCCCCTACAATGAGCAGTTCTTC
>TRBJ2-2|-|-|TRBV7-9
CASSPGTLAPNDGTGELFF
TGTGCCAGCAGCCCAGGAACCCTCGCGCCCAACGATGGCACCGGGGAGCTGTTTTTT
>TRBJ2-2|-|-|TRBV5-1
CASSWALEVGELFF
TGCGCCAGCAGCTGGGCCTTGGAGGTCGGGGAGCTGTTTTTT
>TRBJ2-1|-|TRBD2|TRBV6-2/TRBV6-3
CASSLLAGGLYNEQFF
TGTGCCAGCAGTTTACTAGCGGGGGGCCTTTACAATGAGCAGTTCTTC
>TRBJ2-2|-|-|TRBV7-2
CASSPAGQSWGGELFF
TGTGCCAGCAGCCCCGCAGGGCAATCCTGGGGCGGGGAGCTGTTTTTT
>TRBJ2-2|once|-|TRBV2
CASSANRATGELFF
TGTGCCAGCAGTGCTAACAGGGCCACCGGGGAGCTGTTTTTT
>TRBJ1-6|-|-|TRBV28
CASSLQTLAYNSPLHF
TGTGCCAGCAGTCTCCAGACACTCGCCTATAATTCACCCCTCCACTTT
>TRBJ2-7|-|-|TRBV3-1/TRBV3-2
CASSQDQVFHEQYF
TGTGCCAGCAGCCAAGATCAGGTTTTCCACGAGCAGTACTTC
>TRBJ1-2|-|TRBD1|TRBV29-1
CSTASGGYGYTF
TGCAGCACCGCCTCAGGGGGCTATGGCTACACCTTC
>TRBJ1-5|-|-|TRBV5-5
CASSLSGNQPQHF
TGTGCCAGCAGCTTGTCGGGTAATCAGCCCCAGCATTTT
>TRBJ1-3|-|-|TRBV7-6
CASSRKRGGSGNTIYF
TGTGCCAGCAGCCGTAAGCGGGGGGGCTCTGGAAACACCATATATTTT
>TRBJ2-1|-|TRBD2|TRBV7-9
CASSRGTSGGYNEQFF
TGTGCCAGCAGCCGTGGGACTAGCGGGGGGTACAATGAGCAGTTCTTC
>TRBJ1-2|-|TRBD1|TRBV19
CASSLRTGSNYGYTF
TGTGCCAGTAGTCTGAGGACAGGTAGTAACTATGGCTACACCTTC
>TRBJ1-3|-|-|TRBV7-9
CASSISGTSGNTIYF
TGTGCCAGCAGCATAAGCGGTACCTCTGGAAACACCATATATTTT
>TRBJ1-1|-|-|TRBV25-1
CASRLGGGTEAFF
TGTGCCAGCCGCCTGGGGGGAGGGACTGAAGCTTTCTTT
>TRBJ1-4|-|-|TRBV4-1
CASSQSIGQGGEKLFF
TGCGCCAGCAGCCAAAGCATCGGCCAGGGTGGGGAAAAACTGTTTTTT
>TRBJ2-3|-|-|TRBV2
CASSDGGAGRTDTQYF
TGTGCCAGCAGTGATGGGGGGGCGGGTAGGACAGATACGCAGTATTTT
>TRBJ2-2|-|-|TRBV29-1
CSVVQGPGELFF
TGCAGCGTTGTCCAGGGGCCCGGGGAGCTGTTTTTT
>TRBJ2-3|-|-|TRBV5-4
CASSLPRGATGKDTQYF
TGTGCCAGCAGCTTGCCCCGGGGGGCCACGGGCAAAGATACGCAGTATTTT
>TRBJ1-2|-|TRBD1|TRBV28
CASSPETGFGLYGYTF
TGTGCCAGCAGTCCCGAGACAGGGTTTGGGTTGTACGGCTACACCTTC
>TRBJ2-1|-|TRBD1|TRBV10-1
CASRGTGQGNYNEQFF
TGCGCCAGCAGGGGGACTGGACAGGGGAACTACAATGAGCAGTTCTTC